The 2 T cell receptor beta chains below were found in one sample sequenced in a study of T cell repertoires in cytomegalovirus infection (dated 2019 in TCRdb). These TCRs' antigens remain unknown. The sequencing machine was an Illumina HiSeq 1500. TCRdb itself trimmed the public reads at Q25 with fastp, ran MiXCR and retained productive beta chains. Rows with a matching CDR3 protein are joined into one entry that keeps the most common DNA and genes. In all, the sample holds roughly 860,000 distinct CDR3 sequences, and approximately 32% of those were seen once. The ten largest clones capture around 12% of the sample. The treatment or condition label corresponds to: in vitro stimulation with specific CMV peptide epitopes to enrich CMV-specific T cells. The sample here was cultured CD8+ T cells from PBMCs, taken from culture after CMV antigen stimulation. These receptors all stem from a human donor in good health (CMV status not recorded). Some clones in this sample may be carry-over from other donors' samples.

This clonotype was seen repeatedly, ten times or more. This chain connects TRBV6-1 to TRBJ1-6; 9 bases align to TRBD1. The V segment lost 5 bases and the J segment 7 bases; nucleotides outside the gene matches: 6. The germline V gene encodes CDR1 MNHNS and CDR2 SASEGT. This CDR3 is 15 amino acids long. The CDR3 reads CASSLSGTGNSPLHF. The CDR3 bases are TGTGCCAGCAGTCTGTCCGGGACAGGGAATTCACCCCTCCACTTT.

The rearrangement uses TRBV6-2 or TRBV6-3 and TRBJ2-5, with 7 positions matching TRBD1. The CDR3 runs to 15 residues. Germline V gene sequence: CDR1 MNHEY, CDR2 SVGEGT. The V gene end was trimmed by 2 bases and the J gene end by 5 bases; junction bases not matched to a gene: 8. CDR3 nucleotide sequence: TGTGCCAGCAGTTACCGGACAGGCCTCCGGGAGACCCAGTACTTC. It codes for CASSYRTGLRETQYF.